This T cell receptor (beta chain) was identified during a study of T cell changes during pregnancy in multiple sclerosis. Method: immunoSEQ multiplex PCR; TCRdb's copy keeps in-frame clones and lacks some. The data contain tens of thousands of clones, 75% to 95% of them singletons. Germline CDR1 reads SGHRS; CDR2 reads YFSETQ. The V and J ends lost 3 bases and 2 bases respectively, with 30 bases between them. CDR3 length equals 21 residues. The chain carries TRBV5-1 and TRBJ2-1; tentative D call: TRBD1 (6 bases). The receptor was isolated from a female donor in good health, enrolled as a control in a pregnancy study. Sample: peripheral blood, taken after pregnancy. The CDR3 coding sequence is TGCGCCAGCAGCTCCCCCGCAGGGGCAGGGAATTGGGTAGGAGCCTACAATGAGCAGTTCTTC. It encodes CASSSPAGAGNWVGAYNEQFF.